The source of this TCR beta chain is a study of blood T cell repertoires in COVID-19. At the level of the study: Sites across the United States, Italy and Spain contributed samples from acute and convalescent COVID-19.

The length of the CDR3 is 12 residues. Germline V gene sequence: CDR1 SEHNR, CDR2 FQNEAQ (reference sequence). Trimming removed 4 bases at V and 4 bases at J, with 8 bases between. Assay used: immunoSEQ multiplex PCR; TCRdb lists only in-frame clones, some missing. The table lists over 150,000 clones, under 90% of them singletons, with around 7.8% in the top ten. The sample taken for sequencing was PBMCs or T cells enriched from blood (not recorded which). The TCR originated in a man aged 50-59 years who had recovered from COVID-19. The chain couples TRBV7-9 to TRBJ2-7; no reliable D call. The CDR3 DNA follows: TGTGCCAGCAGCTCGACACCTTACGAGCAGTACTTC. It yields the protein CASSSTPYEQYF.